The 4 T cell receptor beta chains below were found in one sample sequenced in a study of a mutant IDH1 vaccine in newly diagnosed glioma. Antigens for these TCRs are unknown. Time point here: week 23, last vaccination. Each dose delivered 300 ug of mutant IDH1 20-mer peptide subcutaneously with imiquimod. This table comes from immunoSEQ multiplex PCR, and its TCRdb copy is limited to in-frame clones, with some not included. The sample includes approximately 79,000 clones, around 85% of them seen just once. The sample was PBMCs, taken from a glioma patient whose treatment included an IDH1 peptide vaccine. The source is a woman aged 50 to 65 with glioma.

J is TRBJ2-1 and V is TRBV6-6; possible D gene TRBD1, 5 bases. The V gene's germline CDR1 is MNHNY and CDR2 SVGAGI (reference sequence). The CDR3 loop spans 16 amino acids. The V and J ends lost 0 bases and 10 bases respectively, with 19 bases between them. CDR3 protein: CASSYSGGAGPGEQFF. CDR3 DNA: TGTGCCAGCAGTTACTCGGGCGGAGCTGGCCCAGGGGAGCAGTTCTTC.

This sequence joins TRBV7-9 and TRBJ2-7; D is perhaps TRBD2 (6 bases). V was trimmed by 5 bases and J by 2 bases, leaving 13 bases between them. Germline V gene lookup returns CDR1 SEHNR and CDR2 FQNEAQ (reference sequence). This CDR3 has 14 residues. The DNA of the CDR3 is TGTGCCAGCAGCCCGTTAGCGGCTACCTACGAGCAGTACTTC. It encodes CASSPLAATYEQYF. Variable domain in full (rest from reference TRBV7-9 and TRBJ2-7): DTGVSQNPRHKITKRGQNVTFRCDPISEHNRLYWYRQTLGQGPEFLTYFQNEAQLEKSRLLSDRFSAERPKGSFSTLEIQRTEQGDSAMYLCASSPLAATYEQYFGPGTRLTVT.

The chain carries TRBV28 and TRBJ1-4, with D possibly matching TRBD1 (5 bases). This CDR3 contains 15 residues. The germline gives CDR1 MDHEN, CDR2 SYDVKM. V lost 5 bases and J 8 bases, leaving 18 bases between the germline ends. CDR3 DNA sequence: TGTGCCAGCAGTCCCGGGGGAATAAAAGACGAAAAACTGTTTTTT. It codes for CASSPGGIKDEKLFF.

The chain employs TRBV7-9 and TRBJ2-5, with D perhaps TRBD2 (8 bases). Trimming removed 4 bases from V and 5 bases from J, with 17 bases in between. Germline-derived CDR1 and CDR2 are SEHNR and FQNEAQ (reference sequence). The CDR3 totals 15 residues. The CDR3 sequence is CASSSREGAWETQYF. CDR3 sequence (DNA): TGTGCCAGCAGCTCCCGGGAGGGGGCATGGGAGACCCAGTACTTC. Full variable domain (outside the CDR3, taken from reference TRBV7-9 and TRBJ2-5): DTGVSQNPRHKITKRGQNVTFRCDPISEHNRLYWYRQTLGQGPEFLTYFQNEAQLEKSRLLSDRFSAERPKGSFSTLEIQRTEQGDSAMYLCASSSREGAWETQYFGPGTRLLVL.